This T cell receptor (beta chain) was identified during a study of blood T cell repertoires in COVID-19. Whole-study context: Specimens from acute and convalescent COVID-19 originated in the United States, Italy and Spain. PBMCs, B-cell-depleted T cells, or T cells were the source of the cDNA or gDNA that made up the material.

Source study methods: Amplifying reference gene primers gave estimates of nucleated cell counts. Generated by immunoSEQ multiplex PCR, the TCRdb table keeps only in-frame clones and is missing some. V and J calls and clone size follow that table, whereas D and trimming were derived from the DNA. The sample has 250,000 to 350,000 clones, 80% to 90% seen once; the top ten hold around 3%. V was shortened by 10 bases and J by 1 base, with 16 bases between the two germline ends. Germline lookup yields CDR1 WSHSY and CDR2 SAAADI. The CDR3 is 14 amino acids. Sequencing was carried out using peripheral blood. The receptor's source is a woman younger than 45 with active or convalescent COVID-19. The rearrangement uses TRBV10-2 and TRBJ1-1; the D is unclear. For the CDR3, the DNA is TGCGCCACCGGAAGGGAGGCCAGGAACACTGAAGCTTTCTTT. It is translated as CATGREARNTEAFF.